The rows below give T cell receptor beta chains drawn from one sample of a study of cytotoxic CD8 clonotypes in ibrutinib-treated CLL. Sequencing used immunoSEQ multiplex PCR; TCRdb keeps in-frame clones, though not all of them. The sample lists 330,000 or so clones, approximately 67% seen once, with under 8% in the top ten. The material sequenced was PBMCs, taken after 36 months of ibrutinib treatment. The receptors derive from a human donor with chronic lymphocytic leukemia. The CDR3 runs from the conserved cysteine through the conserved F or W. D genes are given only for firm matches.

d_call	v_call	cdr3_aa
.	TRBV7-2	CASSAGTEQTQYF
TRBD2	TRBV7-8	CASSWYLAGAHEQYF
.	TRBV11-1	CASSLVGTRTYEQYF
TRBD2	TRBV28	CASSPQREGRYEQYF
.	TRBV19	CASSISGWGYTF
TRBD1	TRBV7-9	CASSSPGQGAPGELFF
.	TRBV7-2	CASSATRANTGELFF
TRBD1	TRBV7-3	CASSLGQGAGNEQFF
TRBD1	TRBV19	CASSFDRGAVGHEQYF
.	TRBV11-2	CASSFGREFLISFYEQYF
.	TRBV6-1	CASSESLVSTGELFF
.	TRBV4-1	CASSQITRNQPQHF
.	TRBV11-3	CASSLLPSYEQYF